This T cell receptor beta chain is drawn from a study of blood T cell repertoires in COVID-19. Data came from immunoSEQ multiplex PCR; TCRdb stores just in-frame clones and leaves some out. The sample shows approximately 220,000 clones, about 80% of them seen only once. From germline, CDR1 is SGHRS and CDR2 YFSETQ. V lost 4 bases, J lost 7 bases, and 3 bases stayed unmatched. CDR3 size: 12 residues. This sequence was found in a woman aged 50 to 60 who had been exposed to COVID-19. V and J are TRBV5-1 and TRBJ1-2; 8 nucleotides line up with TRBD1. Sequences were obtained from PBMCs or T cells enriched from blood (not recorded which). This chain's CDR3 is CASSTDRVGYTF. CDR3 sequence (DNA): TGCGCCAGCAGCACGGACAGGGTTGGCTACACCTTC.